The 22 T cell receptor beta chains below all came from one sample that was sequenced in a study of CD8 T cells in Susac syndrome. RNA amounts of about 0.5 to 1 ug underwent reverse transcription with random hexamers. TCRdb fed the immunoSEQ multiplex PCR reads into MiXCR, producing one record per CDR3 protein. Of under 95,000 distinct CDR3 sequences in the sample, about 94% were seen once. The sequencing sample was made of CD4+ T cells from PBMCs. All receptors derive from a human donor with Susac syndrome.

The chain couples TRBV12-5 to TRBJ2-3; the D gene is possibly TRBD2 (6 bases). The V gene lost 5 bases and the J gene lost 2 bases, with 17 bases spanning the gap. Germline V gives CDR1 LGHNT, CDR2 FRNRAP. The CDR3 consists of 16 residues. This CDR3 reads CASGRSWDLNTDTQYF. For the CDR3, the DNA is TGTGCTAGTGGTCGAAGCTGGGACTTAAACACAGATACGCAGTATTTT.

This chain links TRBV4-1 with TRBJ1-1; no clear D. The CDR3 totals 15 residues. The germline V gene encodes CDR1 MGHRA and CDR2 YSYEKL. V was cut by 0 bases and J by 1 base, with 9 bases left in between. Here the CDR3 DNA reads TGCGCCAGCAGCCAAGATCGGGGTGGGAACACTGAAGCTTTCTTT. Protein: CASSQDRGGNTEAFF.

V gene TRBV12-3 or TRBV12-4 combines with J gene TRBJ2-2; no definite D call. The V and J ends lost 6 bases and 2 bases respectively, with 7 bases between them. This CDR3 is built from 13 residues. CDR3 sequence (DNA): TGTGCCAGCAGGCCGGAAAACACCGGGGAGCTGTTTTTT. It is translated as CASRPENTGELFF.

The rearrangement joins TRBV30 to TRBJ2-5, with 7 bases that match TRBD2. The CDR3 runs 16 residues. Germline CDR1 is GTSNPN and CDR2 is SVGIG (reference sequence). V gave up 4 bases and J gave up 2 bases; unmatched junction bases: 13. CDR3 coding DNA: TGTGCCTGGACCCTCCCGGGCAGCGGGGTACAAGAGACCCAGTACTTC. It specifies CAWTLPGSGVQETQYF.

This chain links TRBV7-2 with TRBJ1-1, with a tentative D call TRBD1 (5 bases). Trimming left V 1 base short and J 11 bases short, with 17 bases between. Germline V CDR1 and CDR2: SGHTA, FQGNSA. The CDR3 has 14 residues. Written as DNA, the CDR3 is TGTGCCAGCAGCTTAGACGGTTCGGGGCGAGGGGCTTTCTTT. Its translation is CASSLDGSGRGAFF.

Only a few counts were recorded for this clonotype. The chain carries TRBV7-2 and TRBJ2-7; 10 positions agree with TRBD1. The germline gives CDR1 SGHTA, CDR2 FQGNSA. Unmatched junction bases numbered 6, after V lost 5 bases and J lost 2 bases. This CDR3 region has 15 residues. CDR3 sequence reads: CASSPGQGKTYEQYF. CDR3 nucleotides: TGTGCCAGCAGCCCGGGACAGGGGAAAACCTACGAGCAGTACTTC.

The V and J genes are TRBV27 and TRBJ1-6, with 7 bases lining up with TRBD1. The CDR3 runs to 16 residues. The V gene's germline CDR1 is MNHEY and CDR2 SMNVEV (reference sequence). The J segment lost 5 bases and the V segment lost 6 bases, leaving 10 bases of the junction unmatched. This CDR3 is CASSPHRGANNSPLHF. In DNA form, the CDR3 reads TGTGCCAGCAGCCCCCACAGGGGTGCTAATAATTCACCCCTCCACTTT.

In DNA form, the CDR3 reads TGCAGTGCTAGAGATCGTGTGGCGGACAGGGTTTTGAAGGGCTACACCTTC. Translating gives CSARDRVADRVLKGYTF. The chain carries TRBV20-1 and TRBJ1-2; 8 bases are shared with TRBD1. Germline values: CDR1 DFQATT, CDR2 SNEGSKA (reference sequence). This CDR3 contains 17 residues. After removal of 0 bases from V and 8 bases from J, the junction contained 17 bases not matched to a gene.

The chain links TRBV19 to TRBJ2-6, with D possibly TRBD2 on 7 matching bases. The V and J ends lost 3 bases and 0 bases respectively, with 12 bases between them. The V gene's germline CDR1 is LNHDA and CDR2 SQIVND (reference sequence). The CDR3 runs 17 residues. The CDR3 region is CASSMRGLLSGANVLTF. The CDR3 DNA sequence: TGTGCCAGTAGTATGCGGGGGCTCCTCTCTGGGGCCAACGTCCTGACTTTC. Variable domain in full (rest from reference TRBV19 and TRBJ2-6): DGGITQSPKYLFRKEGQNVTLSCEQNLNHDAMYWYRQDPGQGLRLIYYSQIVNDFQKGDIAEGYSVSREKKESFPLTVTSAQKNPTAFYLCASSMRGLLSGANVLTFGAGSRLTVL.

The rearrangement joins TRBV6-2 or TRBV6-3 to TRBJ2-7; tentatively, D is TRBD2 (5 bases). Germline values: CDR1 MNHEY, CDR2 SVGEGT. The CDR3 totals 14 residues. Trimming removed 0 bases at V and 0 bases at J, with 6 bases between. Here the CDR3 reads CASSYSGSSYEQYF. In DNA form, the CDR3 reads TGTGCCAGCAGTTACTCAGGGAGCTCCTACGAGCAGTACTTC.

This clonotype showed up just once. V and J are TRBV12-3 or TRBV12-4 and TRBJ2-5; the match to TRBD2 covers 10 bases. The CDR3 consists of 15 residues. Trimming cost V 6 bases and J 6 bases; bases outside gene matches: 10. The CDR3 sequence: CASRPSGGAGKTQYF. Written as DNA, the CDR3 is TGTGCCAGCAGGCCTAGCGGGGGAGCCGGGAAGACCCAGTACTTC.

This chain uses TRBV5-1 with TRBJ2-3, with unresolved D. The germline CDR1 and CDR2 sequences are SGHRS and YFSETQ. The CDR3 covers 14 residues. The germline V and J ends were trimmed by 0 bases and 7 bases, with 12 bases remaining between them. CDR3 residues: CASSLEPPGHTQYF. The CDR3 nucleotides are TGCGCCAGCAGCTTGGAGCCCCCCGGACATACGCAGTATTTT.

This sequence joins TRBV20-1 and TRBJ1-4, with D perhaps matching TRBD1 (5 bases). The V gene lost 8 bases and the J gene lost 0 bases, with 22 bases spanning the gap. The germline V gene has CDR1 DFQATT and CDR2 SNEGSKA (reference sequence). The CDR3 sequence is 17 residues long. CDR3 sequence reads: CSTTPANQGATNEKLFF. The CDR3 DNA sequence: TGCAGTACCACTCCGGCGAATCAGGGTGCAACTAATGAAAAACTGTTTTTT.

CDR3 nucleotide sequence: TGTGCCAGCAGTTCTCCGGACTTAAGTGAAGCTTTCTTT. Translating it yields CASSSPDLSEAFF. V and J are TRBV5-4 and TRBJ1-1, with no clear D. The V gene lost 5 bases and the J gene lost 7 bases, with 15 bases spanning the gap. Germline CDR1 is SGHNT and CDR2 is YYREEE (reference sequence). CDR3 length: 13 residues.

CDR3 protein: CASGLVFWTVGTEAFF. The CDR3 DNA reads TGTGCTAGTGGTTTGGTTTTTTGGACAGTAGGCACTGAAGCTTTCTTT. The V gene is TRBV12-5, the J gene TRBJ1-1, with D perhaps TRBD1 (6 bases). The CDR3 sequence is 16 residues long. V was trimmed by 0 bases and J by 4 bases, leaving 15 bases between them. Germline assignment: CDR1 LGHNT and CDR2 FRNRAP. The full variable domain, rest sourced from reference TRBV12-5 and TRBJ1-1, is DARVTQTPRHKVTEMGQEVTMRCQPILGHNTVFWYRQTMMQGLELLAYFRNRAPLDDSGMPKDRFSAEMPDATLATLKIQPSEPRDSAVYFCASGLVFWTVGTEAFFGQGTRLTVV.

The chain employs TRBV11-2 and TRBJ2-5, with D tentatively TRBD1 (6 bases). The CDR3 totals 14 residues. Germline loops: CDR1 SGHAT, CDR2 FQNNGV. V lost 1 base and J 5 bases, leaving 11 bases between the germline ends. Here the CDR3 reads CASSLGGRVETQYF. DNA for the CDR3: TGTGCCAGCAGCTTAGGGGGGCGGGTGGAGACCCAGTACTTC. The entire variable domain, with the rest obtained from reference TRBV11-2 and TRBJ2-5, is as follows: EAGVAQSPRYKIIEKRQSVAFWCNPISGHATLYWYQQILGQGPKLLIQFQNNGVVDDSQLPKDRFSAERLKGVDSTLKIQPAKLEDSAVYLCASSLGGRVETQYFGPGTRLLVL.

The CDR3 here is CASRIQASGTEAFF. CDR3 bases: TGTGCCAGCAGGATACAGGCATCGGGCACTGAAGCTTTCTTT. The chain combines TRBV27 with TRBJ1-1, with D possibly TRBD1 on 5 matching bases. Germline CDR1 reads MNHEY; CDR2 reads SMNVEV (reference sequence). The CDR3 has 14 residues. The V end lost 6 bases, the J end lost 4 bases, and 15 bases lay between the germline ends.

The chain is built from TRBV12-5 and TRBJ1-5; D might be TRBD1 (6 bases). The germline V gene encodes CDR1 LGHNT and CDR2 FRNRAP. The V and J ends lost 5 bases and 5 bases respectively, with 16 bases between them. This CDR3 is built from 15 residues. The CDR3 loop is CASGDDRMGDQPQHF. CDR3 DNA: TGTGCTAGTGGTGATGACAGGATGGGCGATCAGCCCCAGCATTTT.

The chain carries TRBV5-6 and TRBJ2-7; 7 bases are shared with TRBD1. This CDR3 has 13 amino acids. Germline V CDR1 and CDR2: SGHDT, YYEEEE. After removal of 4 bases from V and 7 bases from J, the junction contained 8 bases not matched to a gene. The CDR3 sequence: CASSPRTGPEQYF. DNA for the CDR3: TGTGCCAGCAGCCCGCGGACAGGCCCTGAGCAGTACTTC.

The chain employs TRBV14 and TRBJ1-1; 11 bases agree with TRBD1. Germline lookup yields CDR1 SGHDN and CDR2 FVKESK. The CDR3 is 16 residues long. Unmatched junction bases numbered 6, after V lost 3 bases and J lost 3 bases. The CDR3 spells CASSQRTGGADTEAFF. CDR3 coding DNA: TGTGCCAGCAGCCAGAGGACAGGGGGCGCGGACACTGAAGCTTTCTTT.

CDR3 loop: CATSDATGGTYNEQFF. The CDR3 nucleotides are TGTGCCACCAGTGATGCGACAGGAGGGACCTACAATGAGCAGTTCTTC. This sequence joins TRBV24-1 and TRBJ2-1; D may be TRBD1 or TRBD2 (6 bases each). The CDR3 is 16 residues long. The germline V gene encodes CDR1 KGHDR and CDR2 SFDVKD. V was pared by 3 bases and J by 2 bases, with 13 bases between.

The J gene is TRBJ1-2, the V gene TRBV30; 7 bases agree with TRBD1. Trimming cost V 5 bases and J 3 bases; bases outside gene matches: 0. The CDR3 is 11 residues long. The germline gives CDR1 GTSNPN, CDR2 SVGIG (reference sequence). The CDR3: CAWQGDYGYTF. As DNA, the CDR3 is TGTGCCTGGCAGGGGGACTATGGCTACACCTTC. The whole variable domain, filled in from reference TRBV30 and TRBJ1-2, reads SQTIHQWPATLVQPVGSPLSLECTVEGTSNPNLYWYRQAAGRGLQLLFYSVGIGQISSEVPQNLSASRPQDRQFILSSKKLLLSDSGFYLCAWQGDYGYTFGSGTRLTVV.